The T cell receptor (beta chain) under discussion was sequenced for a study of molecular identifiers for immune sequencing clone quantification. Each CDR3 protein is one row after TCRdb ran MiXCR on the PCR reads. The sample includes about half a million distinct CDR3 sequences, around 23% of them seen just once. This clonotype was counted a few times. A much larger clone is a single base away; this may be a read error. CDR3 length: 14 amino acids. The germline gives CDR1 MGHRA, CDR2 YSYEKL. The sample consisted of naive CD8+ T cells from blood, with Jurkat cell RNA spiked in. Subset here: FACS-sorted CD8+CD4-CCR7+CD45RA+ naive T cells. The gene calls are TRBV4-1 and TRBJ2-3; 7 positions agree with TRBD1. This TCR was sampled from a human donor in good health. Some libraries in this study had Jurkat cell RNA spiked in. The CDR3 sequence: CAGSQGDDTDTQYF. CDR3 coding DNA: TGCGCCGGCAGCCAGGGGGACGACACAGATACGCAGTATTTT.